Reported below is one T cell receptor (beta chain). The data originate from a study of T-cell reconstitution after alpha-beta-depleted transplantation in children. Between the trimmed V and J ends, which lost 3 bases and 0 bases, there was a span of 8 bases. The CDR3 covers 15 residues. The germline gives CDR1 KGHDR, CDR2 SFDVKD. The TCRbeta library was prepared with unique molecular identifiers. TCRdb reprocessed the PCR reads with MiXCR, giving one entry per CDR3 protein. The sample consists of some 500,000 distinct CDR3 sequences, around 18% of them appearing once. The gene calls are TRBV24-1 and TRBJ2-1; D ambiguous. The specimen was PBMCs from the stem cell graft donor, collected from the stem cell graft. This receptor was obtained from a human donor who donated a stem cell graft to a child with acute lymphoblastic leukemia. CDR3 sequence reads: CATSDPYNSYNEQFF. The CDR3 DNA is TGTGCCACCAGTGATCCTTACAACTCCTACAATGAGCAGTTCTTC.